The 6 T cell receptor beta chains given below trace back to one sample, sequenced in a study of blood T cell repertoires in COVID-19. Assay used: immunoSEQ multiplex PCR; TCRdb lists only in-frame clones, some missing. The sample lists fewer than 200,000 clones, over 80% seen once, with 4.4% in the top ten. Sequencing was performed on PBMCs or T cells enriched from blood (not recorded which). Receptors were obtained from a woman in her forties or fifties who had recovered from COVID-19.

This clone appeared a few times. The chain combines TRBV20-1 with TRBJ1-1; a possible D gene is TRBD1 (6 bases). The CDR3 extends over 14 amino acids. Germline V gene data show CDR1 as DFQATT and CDR2 as SNEGSKA (reference sequence). The ends were cut back, 3 bases at V and 0 bases at J, with 11 bases in the middle. Here the CDR3 reads CSASTGRMNTEAFF. CDR3 nucleotide sequence: TGCAGTGCTAGTACAGGGCGCATGAACACTGAAGCTTTCTTT.

The chain links TRBV11-2 to TRBJ2-7; D remains unclear. Germline V gives CDR1 SGHAT, CDR2 FQNNGV. The CDR3 extends over 12 amino acids. Deletions cut 4 bases from V and 6 bases from J, with 10 bases between. This chain's CDR3 is CASSSSGPEQYV. The DNA for the CDR3 is TGTGCCAGCAGCTCCTCTGGCCCCGAGCAGTACGTC.

This clone occurred a few times. The chain recombines TRBV5-5 with TRBJ2-7; TRBD1 is a possible D gene (6 bases). V was cut by 3 bases and J by 2 bases, with 9 bases left in between. The germline V gene has CDR1 SGHKS and CDR2 YYEKEE (reference sequence). The CDR3 runs to 13 residues. CDR3 nucleotides: TGTGCCAGCAGCTGGGGGCCAGCCTACGAGCAGTACGTC. Encoded protein: CASSWGPAYEQYV.

This clone was detected once. The V gene is TRBV7-2, the J gene TRBJ2-5, with D possibly TRBD1 on 6 matching bases. Germline V gene lookup returns CDR1 SGHTA and CDR2 FQGNSA. V lost 6 bases and J 5 bases, leaving 19 bases between the germline ends. CDR3 length equals 15 residues. CDR3 sequence (DNA): TGTGCCAGCAGTAAAGGGCAGGGGAGAAGGGAGACCCAGTACTTC. Protein sequence: CASSKGQGRRETQYF.

The rearrangement joins TRBV27 to TRBJ1-1; 8 bases match TRBD1. The CDR3 has 13 amino acids. V trimming: 2 bases; J trimming: 8 bases; junction bases outside the gene matches: 4. CDR1 and CDR2 (germline): MNHEY, SMNVEV (reference sequence). The CDR3 loop reads CASSLGTGVEAFF. DNA of the CDR3: TGTGCCAGCAGTTTAGGGACAGGCGTGGAAGCTTTCTTT.

This clone has a count of ten or more. The chain carries TRBV6-1 and TRBJ1-5, with D possibly matching TRBD1 (6 bases). Germline assignment: CDR1 MNHNS and CDR2 SASEGT. V was cut by 3 bases and J by 2 bases, with 11 bases left in between. The CDR3 has 15 residues. CDR3 protein: CASSERGGGNQPQHF. As DNA, the CDR3 is TGTGCCAGCAGTGAGCGAGGGGGAGGCAATCAGCCCCAGCATTTT.